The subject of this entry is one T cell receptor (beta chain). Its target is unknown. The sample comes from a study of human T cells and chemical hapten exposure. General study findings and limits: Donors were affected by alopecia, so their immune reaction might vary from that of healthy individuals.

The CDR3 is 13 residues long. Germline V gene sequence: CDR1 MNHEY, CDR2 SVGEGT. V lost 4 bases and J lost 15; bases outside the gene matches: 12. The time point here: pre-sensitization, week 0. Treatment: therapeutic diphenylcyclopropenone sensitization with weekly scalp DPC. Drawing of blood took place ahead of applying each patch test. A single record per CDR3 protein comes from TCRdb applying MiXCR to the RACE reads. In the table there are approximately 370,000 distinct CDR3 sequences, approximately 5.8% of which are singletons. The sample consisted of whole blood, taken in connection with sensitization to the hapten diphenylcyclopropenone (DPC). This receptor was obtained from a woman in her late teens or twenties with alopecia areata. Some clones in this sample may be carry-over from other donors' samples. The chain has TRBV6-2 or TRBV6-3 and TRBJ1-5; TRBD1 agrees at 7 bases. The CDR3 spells CASSSFTGEKGHF. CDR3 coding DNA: TGTGCCAGCAGTTCCTTCACAGGGGAGAAAGGGCATTTT.